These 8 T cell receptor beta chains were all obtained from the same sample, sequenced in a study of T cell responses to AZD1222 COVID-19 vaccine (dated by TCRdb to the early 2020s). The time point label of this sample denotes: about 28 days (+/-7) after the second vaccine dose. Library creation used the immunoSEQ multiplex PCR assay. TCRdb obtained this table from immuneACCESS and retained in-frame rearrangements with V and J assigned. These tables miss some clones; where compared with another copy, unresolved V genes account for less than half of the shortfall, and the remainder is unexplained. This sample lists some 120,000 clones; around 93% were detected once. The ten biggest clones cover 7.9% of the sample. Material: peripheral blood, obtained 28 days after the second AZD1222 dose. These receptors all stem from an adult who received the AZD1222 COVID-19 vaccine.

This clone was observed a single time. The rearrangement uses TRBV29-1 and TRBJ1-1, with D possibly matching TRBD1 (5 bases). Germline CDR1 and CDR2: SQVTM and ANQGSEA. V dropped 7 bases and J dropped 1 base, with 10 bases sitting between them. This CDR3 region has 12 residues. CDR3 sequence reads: CSAVQGNTEAFF. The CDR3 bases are TGCAGCGCAGTGCAGGGGAACACTGAAGCTTTCTTT.

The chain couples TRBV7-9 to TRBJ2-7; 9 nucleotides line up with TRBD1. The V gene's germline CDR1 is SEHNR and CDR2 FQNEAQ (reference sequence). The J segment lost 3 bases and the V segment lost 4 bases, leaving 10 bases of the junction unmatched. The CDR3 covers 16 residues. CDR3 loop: CASSSSGTGIFYEQYF. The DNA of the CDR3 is TGTGCCAGCAGCTCCTCCGGGACAGGGATATTCTACGAGCAGTACTTC.

The CDR3 protein is CASSYPSGRGRNEQFF. In DNA form, the CDR3 reads TGTGCCAGCAGTTACCCCTCGGGGCGGGGGAGAAATGAGCAGTTCTTC. The chain recombines TRBV6-2 or TRBV6-3 with TRBJ2-1; 7 bases agree with TRBD2. V gave up 2 bases and J gave up 7 bases; unmatched junction bases: 11. CDR1 and CDR2 from the germline V gene are MNHEY and SVGEGT. There are 16 residues in the CDR3.

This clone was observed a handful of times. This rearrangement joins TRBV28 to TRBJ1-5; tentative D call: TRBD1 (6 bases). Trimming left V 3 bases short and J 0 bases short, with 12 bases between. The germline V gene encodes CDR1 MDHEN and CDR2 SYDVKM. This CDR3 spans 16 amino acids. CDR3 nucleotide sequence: TGTGCCAGCAGTTTCGCGACAGGAACTAGCAATCAGCCCCAGCATTTT. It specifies CASSFATGTSNQPQHF.

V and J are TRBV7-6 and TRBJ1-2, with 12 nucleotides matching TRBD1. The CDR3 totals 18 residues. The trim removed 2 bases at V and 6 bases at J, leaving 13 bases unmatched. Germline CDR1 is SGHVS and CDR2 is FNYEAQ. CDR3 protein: CASSLLPAGQGASDGYTF. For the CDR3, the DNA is TGTGCCAGCAGCTTACTCCCGGCGGGACAGGGGGCTTCAGATGGCTACACCTTC.

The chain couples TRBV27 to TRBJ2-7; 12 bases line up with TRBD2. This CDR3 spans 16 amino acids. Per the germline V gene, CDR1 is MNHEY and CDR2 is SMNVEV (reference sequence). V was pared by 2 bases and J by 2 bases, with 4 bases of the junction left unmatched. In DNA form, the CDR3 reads TGTGCCAGCAGTTTACTGACTAGCGGGGGAACCTACGAGCAGTACTTC. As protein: CASSLLTSGGTYEQYF.

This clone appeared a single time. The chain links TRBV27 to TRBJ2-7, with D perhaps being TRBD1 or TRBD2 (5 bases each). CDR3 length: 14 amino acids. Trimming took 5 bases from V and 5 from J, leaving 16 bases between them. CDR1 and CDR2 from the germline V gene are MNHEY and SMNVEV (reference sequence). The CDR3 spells CASSRPGPLDEQYF. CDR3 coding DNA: TGTGCCAGCAGTCGCCCGGGACCCCTAGACGAGCAGTACTTC.

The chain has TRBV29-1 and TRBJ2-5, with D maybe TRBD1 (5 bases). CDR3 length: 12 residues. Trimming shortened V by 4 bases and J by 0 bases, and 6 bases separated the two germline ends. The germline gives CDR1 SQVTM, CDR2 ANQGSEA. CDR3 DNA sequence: TGCAGCGTTGGACAGAACCAAGAGACCCAGTACTTC. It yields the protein CSVGQNQETQYF.